A single sample gave rise to the 22 T cell receptor beta chains below, sequenced in a study of CD8+ T cells in alopecia areata. Reverse transcribed after extraction, RNA yielded cDNA as the sequencing template. The data were produced by immunoSEQ multiplex PCR, yet TCRdb's version contains in-frame clones alone and is incomplete. Of 65,000 to 75,000 clones listed, 29% are singletons. Treatment meaning: oral pan-JAK inhibitor, 5-10 mg twice daily. Source: CD8+ T cells sorted from blood, taken at week 4, from a patient treated with tofacitinib. These receptors were taken from a human donor with alopecia areata.

The chain has TRBV5-4 and TRBJ1-2, with D possibly TRBD1 on 5 matching bases. Germline CDR1 and CDR2: SGHNT and YYREEE (reference sequence). Trimming cost V 0 bases and J 4 bases, with 16 bases left between them. The CDR3 extends over 16 amino acids. The CDR3, as DNA: TGTGCCAGCAGCTTGGGCCCCGGTCAGGGCGGCTATGGCTACACCTTC. As protein: CASSLGPGQGGYGYTF.

With regard to this clone: A much more abundant neighbour one base away suggests this may be a read error. The chain employs TRBV7-8 and TRBJ2-2, with D uncertain. The germline V gene encodes CDR1 SGHVS and CDR2 FQNEAQ. This CDR3 contains 12 residues. Trimming removed 0 bases at V and 6 bases at J, with 2 bases between. The CDR3 DNA reads TGTGCCAGCAGCTTAGCAGCCGGGGAGCTGTTTTTT. Its translation: CASSLAAGELFF.

This clone was counted a single time. The chain recombines TRBV2 with TRBJ2-7, with 8 bases that match TRBD1. CDR1 and CDR2 from the germline V gene are SNHLY and FYNNEI. This CDR3 contains 15 residues. J lost 3 bases, V lost 2 bases, and 6 bases had no gene match. CDR3 residues: CASSEKSGQDYEQYF. In nucleotides, the CDR3 is TGTGCCAGCAGTGAAAAGTCGGGACAGGACTACGAGCAGTACTTC.

This clone was counted between two and nine times. The chain employs TRBV5-5 and TRBJ2-5; maybe TRBD2 (6 bases). The V end lost 1 base, the J end lost 5 bases, and 24 bases lay between the germline ends. Germline CDR1 SGHKS, CDR2 YYEKEE (reference sequence). The CDR3 length is 18 residues. The CDR3 here is CASSLLFLRGIGDETQYF. CDR3 coding DNA: TGTGCCAGCAGCTTGCTCTTTTTACGCGGGATAGGCGACGAGACCCAGTACTTC.

The chain recombines TRBV29-1 with TRBJ2-3, with TRBD2 matching over 8 bases. There are 14 residues in the CDR3. The germline gives CDR1 SQVTM, CDR2 ANQGSEA. Unmatched junction bases numbered 3, after V lost 4 bases and J lost 0 bases. CDR3 loop: CSVASSGSTDTQYF. CDR3 DNA: TGCAGCGTTGCGTCTAGCGGGAGCACAGATACGCAGTATTTT.

This chain links TRBV9 with TRBJ2-5; TRBD2 matches 8 bases. The CDR3 length is 15 residues. Per germline, CDR1 SGDLS and CDR2 YYNGEE. Trimming took 1 base from V and 5 from J; bases not matched to a gene: 7. The CDR3 coding sequence is TGTGCCAGCAGCGTACAGAGCGGGAGATGGGAGACCCAGTACTTC. Translated: CASSVQSGRWETQYF. Based on the CDR3 plus reference TRBV9 and TRBJ2-5, the full variable domain is DSGVTQTPKHLITATGQRVTLRCSPRSGDLSVYWYQQSLDQGLQFLIQYYNGEERAKGNILERFSAQQFPDLHSELNLSSLELGDSALYFCASSVQSGRWETQYFGPGTRLLVL.

This clone appeared a few times. V gene TRBV27 combines with J gene TRBJ1-1; TRBD1 might be the D (6 bases). Germline V gene data show CDR1 as MNHEY and CDR2 as SMNVEV (reference sequence). CDR3 size: 15 residues. V lost 5 bases and J lost 6, with 19 bases in between. CDR3 sequence: CASSPYHRASAEAFF. The CDR3 DNA is TGTGCCAGCAGTCCATACCACAGGGCTAGCGCTGAAGCTTTCTTT.

As for this clone: The sample holds other DNA sequences that translate to the same CDR3. This chain uses TRBV7-9 with TRBJ1-1; possible D gene TRBD1, 6 bases. The CDR3 covers 11 residues. Germline V gene lookup returns CDR1 SEHNR and CDR2 FQNEAQ (reference sequence). V lost 3 bases and J lost 8, with 7 bases in between. As DNA, the CDR3 is TGTGCCAGCAGCTTCGGGACAGAAGCTTTCTTT. Protein product: CASSFGTEAFF.

This clone has only a few counts. The V call is TRBV29-1, the J call TRBJ1-2; no definite D call. The CDR3 spans 11 residues. V gave up 7 bases and J gave up 4 bases, with 10 bases separating them. Germline V CDR1 and CDR2: SQVTM, ANQGSEA. CDR3 in DNA: TGCAGCGACGGGAACATCTATGGCTACACCTTC. It codes for CSDGNIYGYTF.

The chain has TRBV30 and TRBJ2-1; possibly TRBD1 for D (5 bases). Trimming stripped 3 bases from V and 4 bases from J, with 13 bases between. Germline lookup yields CDR1 GTSNPN and CDR2 SVGIG (reference sequence). The CDR3 covers 14 residues. This CDR3 reads CAWSPPDRYNEQFF. The CDR3 DNA is TGTGCCTGGAGCCCACCCGACAGATACAATGAGCAGTTCTTC.

This rearrangement joins TRBV27 to TRBJ2-5; no reliable D call. V shed 3 bases and J shed 2 bases, with 7 bases lying between them. The germline CDR1 and CDR2 sequences are MNHEY and SMNVEV (reference sequence). This CDR3 has 13 residues. The CDR3 DNA follows: TGTGCCAGCAGTTTGGGCAAACAAGAGACCCAGTACTTC. This sequence encodes CASSLGKQETQYF.

The J gene is TRBJ2-1, the V gene TRBV19, with a weak D call TRBD1 (7 bases). Between the trimmed V and J ends, which lost 3 bases and 1 base, there was a span of 13 bases. Germline V gene lookup returns CDR1 LNHDA and CDR2 SQIVND (reference sequence). The CDR3 is 16 amino acids. CDR3 nucleotides: TGTGCCAGTAGTATCGGCCCAGGGGGGTCCTACAATGAGCAGTTCTTC. Translation: CASSIGPGGSYNEQFF.

This clone has only a few counts. V is TRBV27 and J is TRBJ1-2, with D perhaps matching TRBD1 (6 bases). From germline, CDR1 is MNHEY and CDR2 SMNVEV (reference sequence). This CDR3 region has 15 residues. Trimming cost V 5 bases and J 2 bases, with 15 bases left between them. The CDR3 loop is CASSQGTKKNYGYTF. The CDR3 nucleotides read TGTGCCAGCAGTCAAGGGACAAAGAAGAACTATGGCTACACCTTC.

This clone was found once. This chain links TRBV7-9 with TRBJ2-7; 12 nucleotides line up with TRBD1. Germline trimming cut 4 bases from V and 5 bases from J; bases unmatched to any gene: 9. The CDR3 contains 16 residues. The germline V gene has CDR1 SEHNR and CDR2 FQNEAQ (reference sequence). CDR3 amino acids: CASSSTGTGGYDEQYF. Here the CDR3 DNA reads TGTGCCAGCAGCTCGACCGGGACAGGGGGCTACGACGAGCAGTACTTC.

This clone occurred a few times. This chain links TRBV29-1 with TRBJ2-2; D may match TRBD1 or TRBD2 (5 bases each). The CDR3 sequence is 18 residues long. Germline V gene lookup returns CDR1 SQVTM and CDR2 ANQGSEA. The V and J ends lost 0 bases and 8 bases respectively, with 25 bases between them. The chain's CDR3 is CSVEDGISGDPRGGELFF. In DNA form, the CDR3 reads TGCAGCGTTGAAGATGGGATTAGTGGGGACCCCCGTGGGGGGGAGCTGTTTTTT.

The rearrangement uses TRBV25-1 and TRBJ2-7; 9 positions match TRBD1. This CDR3 comprises 14 residues. Trimming cost V 4 bases and J 4 bases; bases outside gene matches: 5. Germline V gene data show CDR1 as MGHDK and CDR2 as SYGVNS. In DNA form, the CDR3 reads TGTGCCAGCAGTGCCCCGGGACAGGGTTACGAGCAGTACTTC. It translates to CASSAPGQGYEQYF.

The V and J genes are TRBV5-6 and TRBJ2-7; the D gene could be TRBD1 or TRBD2 (5 bases each). Between the trimmed V and J ends, which lost 1 base and 3 bases, there was a span of 11 bases. The CDR3 contains 14 residues. Germline V gene data show CDR1 as SGHDT and CDR2 as YYEEEE. CDR3 region: CASSLTGTNYEQYF. The CDR3 coding sequence is TGTGCCAGCAGCTTGACCGGGACGAACTACGAGCAGTACTTC.

This clone was counted a few times. This chain links TRBV2 with TRBJ2-7; the D gene could be TRBD1 or TRBD2 (5 bases each). Germline CDR1 reads SNHLY; CDR2 reads FYNNEI. Trimming left V 6 bases short and J 0 bases short, with 15 bases between. The CDR3 covers 15 residues. The CDR3 spells CASSKGTMSSYEQYF. Here the CDR3 DNA reads TGTGCCAGCAGCAAAGGGACCATGAGCTCCTACGAGCAGTACTTC.

The V gene is TRBV25-1, the J gene TRBJ2-2; TRBD2 matches at 13 bases. The junction had 8 bases not matched to a gene; V was cut back by 3 bases and J by 4 bases. CDR3 length: 18 amino acids. Looked up from germline, CDR1 is MGHDK and CDR2 is SYGVNS. In nucleotides, the CDR3 is TGTGCCAGCAGTGACCTAACTAGCGGGAGGGCCCTCACCGGGGAGCTGTTTTTT. It codes for CASSDLTSGRALTGELFF.

This clone was detected many times. The chain combines TRBV29-1 with TRBJ1-5; D gene uncertain. Per germline, CDR1 SQVTM and CDR2 ANQGSEA. This CDR3 region has 13 residues. V lost 3 bases, J lost 6 bases, and 12 bases lay in between. DNA for the CDR3: TGCAGCGTTGAGGTCCGGAATGGTCAGCCCCAGCATTTT. It encodes CSVEVRNGQPQHF.

The chain is built from TRBV13 and TRBJ2-7, with TRBD1 identical over 9 bases. In germline, CDR1 is PRHDT, CDR2 FYEKMQ (reference sequence). The ends lost 4 bases at V and 4 bases at J; junction bases unmatched: 20. This CDR3 has 19 residues. The CDR3 coding sequence is TGTGCCAGCAGCTCCCGACAGGGGGACACCCCATGGGGCTTGTACGAGCAGTACTTC. Encoded protein: CASSSRQGDTPWGLYEQYF.

This chain connects TRBV29-1 to TRBJ2-1; the D is unclear. This CDR3 has 11 residues. From germline, CDR1 is SQVTM and CDR2 ANQGSEA. V lost 7 bases to trimming and J lost 7 bases, with 11 bases between them. CDR3 in DNA: TGCAGCGCCCCCGTCCCGAATGAGCAGTTCTTC. Its protein product is CSAPVPNEQFF.